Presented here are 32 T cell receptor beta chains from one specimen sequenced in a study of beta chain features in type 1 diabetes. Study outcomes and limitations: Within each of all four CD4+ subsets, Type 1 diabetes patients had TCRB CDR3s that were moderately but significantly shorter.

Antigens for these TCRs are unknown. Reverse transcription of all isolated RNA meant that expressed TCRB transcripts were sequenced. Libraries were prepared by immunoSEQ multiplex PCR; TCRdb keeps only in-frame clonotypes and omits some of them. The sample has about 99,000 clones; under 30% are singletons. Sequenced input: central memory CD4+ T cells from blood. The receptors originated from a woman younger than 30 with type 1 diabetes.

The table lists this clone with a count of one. The CDR3 DNA sequence: TGTGCCAGCAGGGGACTGATCACGTATAACACCGGGGAGCTGTTTTTT. This encodes CASRGLITYNTGELFF. The chain carries TRBV2 and TRBJ2-2; possible D gene TRBD2, 6 bases. The CDR3 runs 16 residues. CDR1 and CDR2 (germline): SNHLY, FYNNEI. Trimming left V 6 bases short and J 2 bases short, with 16 bases between.

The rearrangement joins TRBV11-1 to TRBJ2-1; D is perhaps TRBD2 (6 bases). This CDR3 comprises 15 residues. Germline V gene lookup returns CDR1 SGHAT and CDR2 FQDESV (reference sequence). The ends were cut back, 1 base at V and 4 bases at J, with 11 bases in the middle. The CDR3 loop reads CASSLERLGYNEQFF. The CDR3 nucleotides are TGTGCCAGCAGCTTAGAGCGACTAGGATACAATGAGCAGTTCTTC.

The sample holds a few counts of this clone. CDR3 sequence reads: CASSQSRDPLRNTIYF. The CDR3 bases are TGTGCCAGCAGCCAAAGCCGGGATCCCCTACGAAACACCATATATTTT. The chain links TRBV28 to TRBJ1-3; D gene uncertain. The CDR3 sequence is 16 residues long. The ends were cut back, 6 bases at V and 5 bases at J, with 20 bases in the middle. Looked up from germline, CDR1 is MDHEN and CDR2 is SYDVKM.

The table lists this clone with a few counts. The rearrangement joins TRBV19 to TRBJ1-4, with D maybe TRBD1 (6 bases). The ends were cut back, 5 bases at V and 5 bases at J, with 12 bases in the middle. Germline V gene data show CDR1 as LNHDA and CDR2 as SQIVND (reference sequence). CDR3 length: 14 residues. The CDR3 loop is CASSPRGQNEKLFF. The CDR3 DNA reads TGTGCCAGTAGTCCCAGGGGTCAAAATGAAAAACTGTTTTTT.

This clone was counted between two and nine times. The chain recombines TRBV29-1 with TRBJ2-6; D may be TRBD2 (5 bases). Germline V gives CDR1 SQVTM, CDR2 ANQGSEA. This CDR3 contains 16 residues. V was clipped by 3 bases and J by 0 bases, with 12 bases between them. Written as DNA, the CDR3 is TGCAGCGTTGAGGGCGGGTCCATCTCTGGGGCCAACGTCCTGACTTTC. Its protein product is CSVEGGSISGANVLTF.

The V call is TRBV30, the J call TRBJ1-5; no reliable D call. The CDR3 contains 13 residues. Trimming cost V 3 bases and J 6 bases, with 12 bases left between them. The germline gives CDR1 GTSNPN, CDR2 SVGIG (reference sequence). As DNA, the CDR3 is TGTGCCTGGAGCGGAGGACCCGGTCAGCCCCAGCATTTT. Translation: CAWSGGPGQPQHF.

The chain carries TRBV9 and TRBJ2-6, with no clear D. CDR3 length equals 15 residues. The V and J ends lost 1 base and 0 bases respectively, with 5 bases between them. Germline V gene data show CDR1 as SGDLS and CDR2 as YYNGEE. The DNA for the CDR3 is TGTGCCAGCAGCGTATCAGTCTCTGGGGCCAACGTCCTGACTTTC. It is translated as CASSVSVSGANVLTF.

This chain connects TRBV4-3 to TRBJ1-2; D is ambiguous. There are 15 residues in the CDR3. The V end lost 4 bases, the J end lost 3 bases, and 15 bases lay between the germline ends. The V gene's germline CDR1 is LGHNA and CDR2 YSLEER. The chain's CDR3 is CASSPLHTVDYGYTF. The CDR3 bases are TGCGCCAGCAGCCCATTGCATACGGTAGACTATGGCTACACCTTC.

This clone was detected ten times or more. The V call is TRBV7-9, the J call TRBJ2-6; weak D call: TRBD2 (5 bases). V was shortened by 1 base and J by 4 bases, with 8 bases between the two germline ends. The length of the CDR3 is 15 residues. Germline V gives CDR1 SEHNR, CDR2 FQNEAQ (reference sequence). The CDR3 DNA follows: TGTGCCAGCAGCTTAGGGGCGGGCGGGGCCAACGTCCTGACTTTC. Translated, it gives CASSLGAGGANVLTF.

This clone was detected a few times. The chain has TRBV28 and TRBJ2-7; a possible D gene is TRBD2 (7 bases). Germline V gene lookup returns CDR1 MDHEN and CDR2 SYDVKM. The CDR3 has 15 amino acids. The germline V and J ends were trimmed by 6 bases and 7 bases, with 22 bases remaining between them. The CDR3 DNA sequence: TGTGCCAGCAGACCCAGACTAGCTCCAGGGGTGGAGCAGTACTTC. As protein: CASRPRLAPGVEQYF.

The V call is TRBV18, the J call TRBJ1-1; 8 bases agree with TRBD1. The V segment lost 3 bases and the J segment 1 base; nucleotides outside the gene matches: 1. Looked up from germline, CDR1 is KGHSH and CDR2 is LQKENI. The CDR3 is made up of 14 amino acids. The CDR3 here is CASSPDRGNTEAFF. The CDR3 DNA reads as TGTGCCAGCTCACCTGACAGGGGGAACACTGAAGCTTTCTTT.

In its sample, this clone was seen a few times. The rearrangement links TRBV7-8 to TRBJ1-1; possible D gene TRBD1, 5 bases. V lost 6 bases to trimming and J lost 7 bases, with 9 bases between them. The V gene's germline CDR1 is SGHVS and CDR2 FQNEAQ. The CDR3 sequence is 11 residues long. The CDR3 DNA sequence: TGTGCCAGCAGGGTGGGGGGTGAAGCTTTCTTT. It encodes CASRVGGEAFF.

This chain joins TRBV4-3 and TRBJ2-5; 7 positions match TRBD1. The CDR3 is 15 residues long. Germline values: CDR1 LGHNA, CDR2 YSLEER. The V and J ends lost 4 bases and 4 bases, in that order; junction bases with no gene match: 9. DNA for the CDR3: TGCGCCAGCAGCCCTTTTACAGGGGCCCCAGAGACCCAGTACTTC. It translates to CASSPFTGAPETQYF.

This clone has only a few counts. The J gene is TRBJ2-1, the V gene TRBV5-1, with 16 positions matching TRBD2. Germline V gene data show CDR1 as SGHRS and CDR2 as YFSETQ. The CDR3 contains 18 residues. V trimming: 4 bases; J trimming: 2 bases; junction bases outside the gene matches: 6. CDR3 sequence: CASSAGTSGRDAYNEQFF. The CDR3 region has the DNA TGCGCCAGCAGCGCCGGGACTAGCGGGAGGGATGCCTACAATGAGCAGTTCTTC. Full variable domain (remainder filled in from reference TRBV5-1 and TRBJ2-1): KAGVTQTPRYLIKTRGQQVTLSCSPISGHRSVSWYQQTPGQGLQFLFEYFSETQRNKGNFPGRFSGRQFSNSRSEMNVSTLELGDSALYLCASSAGTSGRDAYNEQFFGPGTRLTVL.

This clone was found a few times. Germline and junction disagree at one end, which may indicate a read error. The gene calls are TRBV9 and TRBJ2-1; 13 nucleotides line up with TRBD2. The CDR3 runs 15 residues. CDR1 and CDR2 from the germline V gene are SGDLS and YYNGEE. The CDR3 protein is CASSADGTSGTPGVF. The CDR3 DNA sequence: TGTGCCAGCAGCGCCGACGGGACTAGCGGGACCCCCGGGGTCTTC.

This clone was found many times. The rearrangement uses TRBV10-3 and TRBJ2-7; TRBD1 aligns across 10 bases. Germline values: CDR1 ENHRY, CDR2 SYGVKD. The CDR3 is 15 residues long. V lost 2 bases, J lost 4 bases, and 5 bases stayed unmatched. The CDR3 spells CAISEGTGALYEQYF. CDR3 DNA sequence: TGTGCCATCAGTGAGGGGACAGGGGCCTTATACGAGCAGTACTTC.

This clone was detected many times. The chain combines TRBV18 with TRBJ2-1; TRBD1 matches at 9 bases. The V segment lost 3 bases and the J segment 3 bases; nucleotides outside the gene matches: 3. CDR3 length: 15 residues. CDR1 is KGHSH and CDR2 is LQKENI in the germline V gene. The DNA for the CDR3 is TGTGCCAGCTCACCGGACAGGGGACGCTACAATGAGCAGTTCTTC. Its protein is CASSPDRGRYNEQFF. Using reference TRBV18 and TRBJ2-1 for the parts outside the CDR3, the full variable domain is NAGVMQNPRHLVRRRGQEARLRCSPMKGHSHVYWYRQLPEEGLKFMVYLQKENIIDESGMPKERFSAEFPKEGPSILRIQQVVRGDSAAYFCASSPDRGRYNEQFFGPGTRLTVL.

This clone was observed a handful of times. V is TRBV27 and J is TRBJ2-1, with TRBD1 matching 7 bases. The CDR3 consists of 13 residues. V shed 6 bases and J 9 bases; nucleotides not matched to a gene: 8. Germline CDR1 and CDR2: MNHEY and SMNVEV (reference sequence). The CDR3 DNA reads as TGTGCCAGCAGGGGACAGCCCCATGGTGAGCAGTTCTTC. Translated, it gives CASRGQPHGEQFF.

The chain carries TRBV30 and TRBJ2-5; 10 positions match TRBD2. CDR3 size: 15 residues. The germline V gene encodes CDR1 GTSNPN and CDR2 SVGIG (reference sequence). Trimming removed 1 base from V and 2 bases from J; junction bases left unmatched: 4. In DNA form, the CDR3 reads TGTGCCTGGAGTGCGGGACTAGCGACTCAAGAGACCCAGTACTTC. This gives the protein CAWSAGLATQETQYF.

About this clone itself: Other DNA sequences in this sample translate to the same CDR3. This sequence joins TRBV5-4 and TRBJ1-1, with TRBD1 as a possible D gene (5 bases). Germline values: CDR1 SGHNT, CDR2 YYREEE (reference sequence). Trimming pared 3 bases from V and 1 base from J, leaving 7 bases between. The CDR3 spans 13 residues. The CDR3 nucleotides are TGTGCCAGCAGCTATGACAGGAACACTGAAGCTTTCTTT. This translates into CASSYDRNTEAFF. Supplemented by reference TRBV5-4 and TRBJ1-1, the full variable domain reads ETGVTQSPTHLIKTRGQQVTLRCSSQSGHNTVSWYQQALGQGPQFIFQYYREEENGRGNFPPRFSGLQFPNYSSELNVNALELDDSALYLCASSYDRNTEAFFGQGTRLTVV.

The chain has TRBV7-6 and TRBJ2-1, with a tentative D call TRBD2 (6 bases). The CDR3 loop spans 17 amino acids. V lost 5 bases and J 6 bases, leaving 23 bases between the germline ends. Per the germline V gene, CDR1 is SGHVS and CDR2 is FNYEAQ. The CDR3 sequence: CASSPQLSGTRVNEQFF. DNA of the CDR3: TGTGCCAGCAGCCCCCAGCTCTCCGGGACTCGTGTCAATGAGCAGTTCTTC.

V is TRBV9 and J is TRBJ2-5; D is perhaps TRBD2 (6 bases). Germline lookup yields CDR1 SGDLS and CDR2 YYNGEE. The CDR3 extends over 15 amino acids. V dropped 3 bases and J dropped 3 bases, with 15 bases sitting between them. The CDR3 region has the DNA TGTGCCAGCAGCGCCGGGACTTTTCCTGAAGAGACCCAGTACTTC. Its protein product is CASSAGTFPEETQYF. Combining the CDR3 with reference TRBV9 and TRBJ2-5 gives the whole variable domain DSGVTQTPKHLITATGQRVTLRCSPRSGDLSVYWYQQSLDQGLQFLIQYYNGEERAKGNILERFSAQQFPDLHSELNLSSLELGDSALYFCASSAGTFPEETQYFGPGTRLLVL.

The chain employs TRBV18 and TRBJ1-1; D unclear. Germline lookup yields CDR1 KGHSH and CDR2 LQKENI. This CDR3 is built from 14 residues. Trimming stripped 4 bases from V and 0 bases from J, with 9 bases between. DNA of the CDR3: TGTGCCAGCTCACAAGGACTGTTGAACACTGAAGCTTTCTTT. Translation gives CASSQGLLNTEAFF.

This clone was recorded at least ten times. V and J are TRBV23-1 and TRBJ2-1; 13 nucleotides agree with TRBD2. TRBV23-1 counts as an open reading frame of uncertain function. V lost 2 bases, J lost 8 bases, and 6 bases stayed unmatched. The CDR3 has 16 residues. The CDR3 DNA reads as TGCGCCAGCAGTCAACCCGGGACTAGCGGGAATTATGAGCAGTTCTTC. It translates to CASSQPGTSGNYEQFF.

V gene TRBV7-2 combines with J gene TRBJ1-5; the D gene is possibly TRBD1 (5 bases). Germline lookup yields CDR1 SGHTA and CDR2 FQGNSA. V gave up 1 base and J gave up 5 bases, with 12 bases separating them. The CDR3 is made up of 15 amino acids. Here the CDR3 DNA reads TGTGCCAGCAGCTTAGGCAGGGCGAGGCATCAGCCCCAGCATTTT. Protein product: CASSLGRARHQPQHF. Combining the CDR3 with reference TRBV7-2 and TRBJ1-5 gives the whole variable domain GAGVSQSPSNKVTEKGKDVELRCDPISGHTALYWYRQSLGQGLEFLIYFQGNSAPDKSGLPSDRFSAERTGGSVSTLTIQRTQQEDSAVYLCASSLGRARHQPQHFGDGTRLSIL.

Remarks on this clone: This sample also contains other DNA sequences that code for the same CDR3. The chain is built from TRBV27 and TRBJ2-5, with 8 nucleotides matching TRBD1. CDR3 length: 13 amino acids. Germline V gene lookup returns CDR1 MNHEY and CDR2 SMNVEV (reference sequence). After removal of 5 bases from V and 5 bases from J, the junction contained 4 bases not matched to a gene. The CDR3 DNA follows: TGTGCCAGCAGTCCCAGGGGGCGGGAGACCCAGTACTTC. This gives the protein CASSPRGRETQYF.

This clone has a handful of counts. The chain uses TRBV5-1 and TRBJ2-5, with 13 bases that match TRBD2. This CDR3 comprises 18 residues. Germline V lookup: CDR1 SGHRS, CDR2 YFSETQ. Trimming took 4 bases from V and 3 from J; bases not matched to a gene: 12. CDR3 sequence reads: CASSVGTSGTAWEETQYF. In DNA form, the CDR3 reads TGCGCCAGCAGCGTCGGGACTAGCGGGACCGCGTGGGAAGAGACCCAGTACTTC.

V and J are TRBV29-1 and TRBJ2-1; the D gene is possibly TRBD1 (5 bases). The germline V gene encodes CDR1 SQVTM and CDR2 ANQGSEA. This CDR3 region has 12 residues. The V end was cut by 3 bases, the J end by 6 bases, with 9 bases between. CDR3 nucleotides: TGCAGCGTTGAGATCAGGGCCAATGAGCAGTTCTTC. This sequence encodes CSVEIRANEQFF.

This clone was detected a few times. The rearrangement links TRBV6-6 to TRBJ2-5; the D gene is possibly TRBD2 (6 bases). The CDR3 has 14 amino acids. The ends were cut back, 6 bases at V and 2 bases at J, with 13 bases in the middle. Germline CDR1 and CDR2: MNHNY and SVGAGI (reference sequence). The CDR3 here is CASRPRDLQETQYF. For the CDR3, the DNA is TGTGCCAGCAGACCTCGGGACTTACAAGAGACCCAGTACTTC.

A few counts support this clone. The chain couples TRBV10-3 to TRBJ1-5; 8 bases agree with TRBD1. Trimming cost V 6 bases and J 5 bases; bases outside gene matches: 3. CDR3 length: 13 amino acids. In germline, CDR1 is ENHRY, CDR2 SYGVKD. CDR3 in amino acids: CAISTGGDQPQHF. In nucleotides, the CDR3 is TGTGCCATCAGCACAGGGGGAGATCAGCCCCAGCATTTT.

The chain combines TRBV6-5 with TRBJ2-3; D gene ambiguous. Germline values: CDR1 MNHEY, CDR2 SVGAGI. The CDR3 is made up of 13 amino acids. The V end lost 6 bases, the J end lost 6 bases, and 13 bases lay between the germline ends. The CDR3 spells CASRFPGGDTQYF. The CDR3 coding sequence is TGTGCCAGCAGATTCCCAGGTGGGGATACGCAGTATTTT.

This CDR3 reads CASSPGTEETQYF. The CDR3 DNA reads as TGCGCCAGCAGCCCGGGGACAGAAGAGACCCAGTACTTC. The chain links TRBV5-1 to TRBJ2-5; 7 bases map to TRBD1. Germline CDR1 SGHRS, CDR2 YFSETQ. The CDR3 runs to 13 residues. The trim removed 4 bases at V and 3 bases at J, leaving 3 bases unmatched.